This entry lists 27 T cell receptor beta chains sequenced from one sample in a study of blood T cell repertoires in COVID-19. The assay was immunoSEQ multiplex PCR, and TCRdb's table has in-frame clones only and misses some. The sample holds fewer than 130,000 clones, around 74% seen once. The sequenced sample was peripheral blood. Receptors were obtained from a woman aged 60 to 75 with acute or convalescent COVID-19.

The chain recombines TRBV24-1 with TRBJ2-7, with 10 bases matching TRBD1. CDR3 size: 15 residues. V trimming: 2 bases; J trimming: 6 bases; junction bases outside the gene matches: 6. The germline gives CDR1 KGHDR, CDR2 SFDVKD. CDR3 nucleotides: TGTGCCACCAGTGATTCCGGGACAGGGGTAAGCGAGCAGTACTTC. This translates into CATSDSGTGVSEQYF.

The chain combines TRBV27 with TRBJ1-5, with no clear D. This CDR3 has 13 amino acids. Germline-derived CDR1 and CDR2 are MNHEY and SMNVEV (reference sequence). V lost 3 bases to trimming and J lost 7 bases, with 10 bases between them. The CDR3 protein is CASSFSSLQPQHF. The CDR3 DNA follows: TGTGCCAGCAGTTTCTCCTCACTCCAGCCCCAGCATTTT.

This clone was seen a few times. The chain carries TRBV3-1 (or the pseudogene TRBV3-2) and TRBJ2-5; 10 nucleotides match TRBD1. Losses at the gene ends were 1 base for V and 4 bases for J; bases not matched to a gene: 9. Germline lookup yields CDR1 LGHDT and CDR2 YNNKEL (reference sequence). This CDR3 has 17 amino acids. The CDR3 protein is CASSQGRGQGWRETQYF. In nucleotides, the CDR3 is TGTGCCAGCAGCCAAGGTAGGGGACAGGGGTGGCGAGAGACCCAGTACTTC.

This sequence joins TRBV5-5 and TRBJ1-1, with D possibly TRBD1 on 5 matching bases. This CDR3 has 15 amino acids. CDR1 and CDR2 (germline): SGHKS, YYEKEE (reference sequence). V lost 2 bases and J lost 4, with 15 bases in between. DNA of the CDR3: TGTGCCAGCAGCTTTAGGTGGGGAAGGGGCACTGAAGCTTTCTTT. Translating gives CASSFRWGRGTEAFF. Full variable domain (remainder filled in from reference TRBV5-5 and TRBJ1-1): DAGVTQSPTHLIKTRGQQVTLRCSPISGHKSVSWYQQVLGQGPQFIFQYYEKEERGRGNFPDRFSARQFPNYSSELNVNALLLGDSALYLCASSFRWGRGTEAFFGQGTRLTVV.

The V and J genes are TRBV6-6 and TRBJ2-1; 11 bases map to TRBD2. The CDR3 is 16 amino acids. Looked up from germline, CDR1 is MNHNY and CDR2 is SVGAGI (reference sequence). Trimming took 7 bases from V and 7 from J; bases not matched to a gene: 12. CDR3 sequence: CASKNQGTSGGNEQFF. Here the CDR3 DNA reads TGTGCCAGCAAAAATCAGGGGACTAGCGGCGGTAATGAGCAGTTCTTC.

This chain connects TRBV15 to TRBJ1-5; no firm D call. Germline-derived CDR1 and CDR2 are LNHNV and YYDKDF (reference sequence). The CDR3 contains 12 residues. Trimming stripped 1 base from V and 5 bases from J, with 3 bases between. The CDR3: CATSRGDQPQHF. The CDR3, as DNA: TGTGCCACCAGCAGAGGCGATCAGCCCCAGCATTTT. Variable domain in full (rest from reference TRBV15 and TRBJ1-5): DAMVIQNPRYQVTQFGKPVTLSCSQTLNHNVMYWYQQKSSQAPKLLFHYYDKDFNNEADTPDNFQSRRPNTSFCFLDIRSPGLGDTAMYLCATSRGDQPQHFGDGTRLSIL.

V and J are TRBV14 and TRBJ1-2, with TRBD1 identical over 8 bases. The germline V gene encodes CDR1 SGHDN and CDR2 FVKESK. The CDR3 covers 18 residues. The J segment lost 1 base and the V segment lost 5 bases, leaving 15 bases of the junction unmatched. The CDR3 DNA is TGTGCCAGCAGCAAAACGGGACAGGAGGCAAAGAGTAACTATGGCTACACCTTC. Encoded protein: CASSKTGQEAKSNYGYTF. The whole variable domain, remainder taken from reference TRBV14 and TRBJ1-2, is EAGVTQFPSHSVIEKGQTVTLRCDPISGHDNLYWYRRVMGKEIKFLLHFVKESKQDESGMPNNRFLAERTGGTYSTLKVQPAELEDSGVYFCASSKTGQEAKSNYGYTFGSGTRLTVV.

The chain has TRBV10-3 and TRBJ1-6; D is ambiguous. The CDR3 loop spans 13 amino acids. Germline lookup yields CDR1 ENHRY and CDR2 SYGVKD. V shed 7 bases and J shed 10 bases, with 14 bases lying between them. The CDR3 protein is CAIKSGLGSPLHF. The CDR3, as DNA: TGTGCCATCAAAAGTGGGCTTGGGTCACCCCTCCACTTT.

This clone was seen just once. The V call is TRBV19, the J call TRBJ1-5, with TRBD1 as a possible D gene (5 bases). Germline CDR1 is LNHDA and CDR2 is SQIVND (reference sequence). CDR3 length: 15 residues. Trimming stripped 6 bases from V and 2 bases from J, with 14 bases between. CDR3 sequence reads: CASSAGGRGNQPQHF. The CDR3 DNA is TGTGCCAGTAGCGCGGGGGGAAGAGGCAATCAGCCCCAGCATTTT.

This clone was counted between two and nine times. The V gene is TRBV5-1, the J gene TRBJ1-5, with 10 bases that match TRBD1. The CDR3 extends over 15 amino acids. The germline V gene has CDR1 SGHRS and CDR2 YFSETQ. J lost 3 bases, V lost 4 bases, and 4 bases had no gene match. CDR3 sequence: CASSPGTGANQPQHF. CDR3 coding DNA: TGCGCCAGCAGCCCGGGGACAGGGGCCAATCAGCCCCAGCATTTT.

The V call is TRBV6-6, the J call TRBJ1-2; tentatively, D is TRBD1 (6 bases). Germline CDR1 MNHNY, CDR2 SVGAGI (reference sequence). With 6 bases removed from V and 1 base from J, the gap between germline ends came to 18 bases. The CDR3 consists of 16 residues. The CDR3: CASSDGFSGVNYGYTF. The CDR3 DNA reads as TGTGCCAGCAGCGATGGATTTTCAGGGGTTAACTATGGCTACACCTTC.

The V and J genes are TRBV7-8 and TRBJ1-1, with TRBD1 matching 8 bases. J lost 6 bases, V lost 1 base, and 10 bases had no gene match. CDR1 and CDR2 from the germline V gene are SGHVS and FQNEAQ. The CDR3 extends over 16 amino acids. The CDR3 DNA reads as TGTGCCAGCAGCTTAGACAGGTCCGCAGGGGGCTCTGAAGCTTTCTTT. This gives the protein CASSLDRSAGGSEAFF.

The rearrangement joins TRBV11-3 to TRBJ2-5, with D perhaps TRBD2 (7 bases). CDR3 length equals 15 residues. Trimming stripped 1 base from V and 5 bases from J, with 14 bases between. CDR1 SGHNT and CDR2 YENEEA come from the germline V gene. CDR3 nucleotides: TGTGCCAGCAGCTTAGGAGGGGGGGCTGTGGAGACCCAGTACTTC. Protein sequence: CASSLGGGAVETQYF.

The gene calls are TRBV3-1 (or the pseudogene TRBV3-2) and TRBJ1-2; D may be TRBD1 (5 bases). This CDR3 is 15 amino acids long. V gave up 4 bases and J gave up 0 bases, with 12 bases separating them. Germline V gene lookup returns CDR1 LGHDT and CDR2 YNNKEL (reference sequence). The CDR3 DNA is TGTGCCAGCAGCCCTATCGCGGGGGCTAACTATGGCTACACCTTC. This encodes CASSPIAGANYGYTF.

This chain connects TRBV30 to TRBJ2-3; 9 positions match TRBD2. Germline CDR1 GTSNPN, CDR2 SVGIG (reference sequence). The CDR3 is made up of 14 amino acids. The V segment lost 7 bases and the J segment 0 bases; nucleotides outside the gene matches: 5. The CDR3 loop reads CASRRGGSTDTQYF. Here the CDR3 DNA reads TGTGCCTCCCGGCGGGGGGGAAGCACAGATACGCAGTATTTT.

The chain has TRBV2 and TRBJ1-1; 10 positions match TRBD1. The CDR3 loop spans 14 amino acids. With V trimmed by 6 bases and J by 0 bases, 1 base remained unmatched. Germline CDR1 SNHLY, CDR2 FYNNEI. CDR3 DNA sequence: TGTGCCAGCAGGGGACAGGGGATGAACACTGAAGCTTTCTTT. Translated: CASRGQGMNTEAFF.

The V gene is TRBV6-2 or TRBV6-3, the J gene TRBJ1-5; 8 bases are a match to TRBD1. The ends lost 7 bases at V and 0 bases at J; junction bases unmatched: 5. The CDR3 runs 15 residues. In germline, CDR1 is MNHEY, CDR2 SVGEGT. This CDR3 is CASNPGTGSNQPQHF. CDR3 nucleotides: TGTGCCAGCAACCCCGGGACAGGTAGCAATCAGCCCCAGCATTTT.

This clone was counted between two and nine times. The chain employs TRBV19 and TRBJ1-2; D perhaps matches TRBD1 (5 bases). This CDR3 has 13 amino acids. V lost 7 bases, J lost 8 bases, and 17 bases lay in between. Germline V gene lookup returns CDR1 LNHDA and CDR2 SQIVND (reference sequence). In nucleotides, the CDR3 is TGTGCCAGTAAGACGGGGGGTATAGGAGGCTACACCTTC. The encoded protein is CASKTGGIGGYTF. The full variable domain, completed using reference TRBV19 and TRBJ1-2, is DGGITQSPKYLFRKEGQNVTLSCEQNLNHDAMYWYRQDPGQGLRLIYYSQIVNDFQKGDIAEGYSVSREKKESFPLTVTSAQKNPTAFYLCASKTGGIGGYTFGSGTRLTVV.

This chain uses TRBV11-1 with TRBJ1-2, with D possibly TRBD1 on 6 matching bases. V was pared by 6 bases and J by 2 bases, with 16 bases between. The germline V gene encodes CDR1 SGHAT and CDR2 FQDESV (reference sequence). The CDR3 totals 15 residues. The DNA for the CDR3 is TGTGCCAGCAGACAGGACAGCGGAATGAACTATGGCTACACCTTC. Translating gives CASRQDSGMNYGYTF.

The chain is built from TRBV21-1 and TRBJ2-7; the table's D call of TRBD2 was not tested on the DNA. TRBV21-1 is a listed pseudogene. The CDR3 consists of 17 residues. The CDR3, as DNA: TGTGCCAGCAGCAATCGACCTAGCGGGTCGAGCTCCTACGAGCAGTACTTC. Protein product: CASSNRPSGSSSYEQYF.

V and J are TRBV7-2 and TRBJ2-7; TRBD1 matches at 7 bases. J lost 6 bases, V lost 11 bases, and 10 bases had no gene match. CDR3 length: 12 residues. CDR1 is SGHTA and CDR2 is FQGNSA in the germline V gene. The CDR3 DNA follows: TGTGCCGGAAACAGGGGCTGGAGCGAGCAGTACTTC. Amino acids: CAGNRGWSEQYF.

The rearrangement joins TRBV5-1 to TRBJ1-1, with a weak D call TRBD1 (5 bases). This CDR3 spans 14 amino acids. Per germline, CDR1 SGHRS and CDR2 YFSETQ. V dropped 4 bases and J dropped 4 bases, with 14 bases sitting between them. CDR3 loop: CASSMIPGGTEAFF. The CDR3 DNA reads as TGCGCCAGCAGCATGATACCGGGGGGCACTGAAGCTTTCTTT. Full variable domain (rest looked up from reference TRBV5-1 and TRBJ1-1): KAGVTQTPRYLIKTRGQQVTLSCSPISGHRSVSWYQQTPGQGLQFLFEYFSETQRNKGNFPGRFSGRQFSNSRSEMNVSTLELGDSALYLCASSMIPGGTEAFFGQGTRLTVV.

The CDR3 DNA is TGCAGCGTACAGATCCAATCGAACACTGAAGCTTTCTTT. It translates to CSVQIQSNTEAFF. The chain joins TRBV29-1 to TRBJ1-1; D gene ambiguous. CDR1 SQVTM and CDR2 ANQGSEA come from the germline V gene. This CDR3 has 13 residues. V was pared by 6 bases and J by 1 base, with 12 bases between. The entire variable domain, with the rest obtained from reference TRBV29-1 and TRBJ1-1, is as follows: SAVISQKPSRDICQRGTSLTIQCQVDSQVTMMFWYRQQPGQSLTLIATANQGSEATYESGFVIDKFPISRPNLTFSTLTVSNMSPEDSSIYLCSVQIQSNTEAFFGQGTRLTVV.

This chain uses TRBV28 with TRBJ1-2; D remains unclear. Trimming left V 10 bases short and J 3 bases short, with 21 bases between. CDR3 length: 15 residues. CDR1 is MDHEN and CDR2 is SYDVKM in the germline V gene. The DNA of the CDR3 is TGTGCCACCAGGAGTCAAGCTTCGGTCTACTATGGCTACACCTTC. Amino acids: CATRSQASVYYGYTF.

V is TRBV5-8 and J is TRBJ1-1, with D unresolved. CDR3 length: 13 residues. Trimming left V 5 bases short and J 1 base short, with 9 bases between. Germline-derived CDR1 and CDR2 are SGHTS and YDEGEE. CDR3 residues: CASRGGGNTEAFF. In DNA, the CDR3 is TGTGCCAGCAGGGGCGGAGGGAACACTGAAGCTTTCTTT.

V gene TRBV6-6 combines with J gene TRBJ1-4, with D hard to call. V lost 5 bases to trimming and J lost 5 bases, with 18 bases between them. This CDR3 contains 16 residues. Germline loops: CDR1 MNHNY, CDR2 SVGAGI (reference sequence). DNA of the CDR3: TGTGCCAGCAGTCCAGCCGGGAGAGCACGGAATGAAAAACTGTTTTTT. The encoded protein is CASSPAGRARNEKLFF.

This rearrangement joins TRBV7-2 to TRBJ1-4, with D hard to call. Germline V gene lookup returns CDR1 SGHTA and CDR2 FQGNSA. The CDR3 loop spans 13 amino acids. V lost 5 bases and J lost 7, with 11 bases in between. This CDR3 reads CASSQGLREKLFF. In DNA form, the CDR3 reads TGTGCCAGCAGCCAAGGACTCCGTGAAAAACTGTTTTTT.